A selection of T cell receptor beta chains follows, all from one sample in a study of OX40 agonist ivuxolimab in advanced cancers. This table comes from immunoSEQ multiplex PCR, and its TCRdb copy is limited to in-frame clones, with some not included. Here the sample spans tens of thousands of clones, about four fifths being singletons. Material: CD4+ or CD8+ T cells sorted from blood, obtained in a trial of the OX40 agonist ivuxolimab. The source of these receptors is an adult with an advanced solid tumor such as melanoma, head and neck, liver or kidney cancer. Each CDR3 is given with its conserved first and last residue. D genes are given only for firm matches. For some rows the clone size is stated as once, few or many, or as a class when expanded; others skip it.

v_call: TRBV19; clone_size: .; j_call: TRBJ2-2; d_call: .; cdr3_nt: TGTGCCAGTATATCAGGGCCCCACACCGGGGAGCTGTTTTTT; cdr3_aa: CASISGPHTGELFF
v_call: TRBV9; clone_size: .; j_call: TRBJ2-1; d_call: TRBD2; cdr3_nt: TGTGCCAGCAGCGGCACCGGGACTAGCGGTTACAATGAGCAGTTCTTC; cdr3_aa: CASSGTGTSGYNEQFF
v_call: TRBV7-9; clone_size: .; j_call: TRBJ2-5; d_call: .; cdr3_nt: TGTGCCAGCAGCTTAGGGGGCCCGACCCAGACCCAGTACTTC; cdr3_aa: CASSLGGPTQTQYF
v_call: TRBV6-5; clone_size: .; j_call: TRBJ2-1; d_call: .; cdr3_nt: TGTGCCAGCAGTTACTCGTCAGGGCCCGCTCATGAGCAGTTCTTC; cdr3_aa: CASSYSSGPAHEQFF
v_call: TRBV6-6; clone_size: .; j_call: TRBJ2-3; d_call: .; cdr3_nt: TGTGCCAGCAGCATAGGACAGTACACAGATACGCAGTATTTT; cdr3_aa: CASSIGQYTDTQYF
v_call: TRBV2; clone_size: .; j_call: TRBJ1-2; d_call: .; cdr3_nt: TGTGCCAGCAGAGCGGACGGAAACTATGGCTACACCTTC; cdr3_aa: CASRADGNYGYTF
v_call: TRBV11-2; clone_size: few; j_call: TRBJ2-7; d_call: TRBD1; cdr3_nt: TGTGCCAGCAGTCCAAGGACAGGGGGGAGCTCCTACGAGCAGTACTTC; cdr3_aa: CASSPRTGGSSYEQYF
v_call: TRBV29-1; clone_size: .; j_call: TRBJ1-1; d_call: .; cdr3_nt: TGCAGCGTTGAAGTATGGGCGAACACTGAAGCTTTCTTT; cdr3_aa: CSVEVWANTEAFF
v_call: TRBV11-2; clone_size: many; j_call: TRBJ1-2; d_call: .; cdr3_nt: TGTGCCAGCAGCTCAGGGGCCTATGGCTACACCTTC; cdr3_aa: CASSSGAYGYTF
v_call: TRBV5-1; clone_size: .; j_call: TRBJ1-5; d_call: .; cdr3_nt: TGCGCCAGCAGCTTGGCCAGCAATCAGCCCCAGCATTTT; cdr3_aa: CASSLASNQPQHF
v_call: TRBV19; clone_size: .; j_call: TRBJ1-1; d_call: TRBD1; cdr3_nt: TGTGCCAGCAGGGACAGGCACACTGAAGCTTTCTTT; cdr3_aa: CASRDRHTEAFF
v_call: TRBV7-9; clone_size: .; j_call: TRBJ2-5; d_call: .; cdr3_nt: TGTGCCAGCCAACGGGGAGAGACCCAGTACTTC; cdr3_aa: CASQRGETQYF
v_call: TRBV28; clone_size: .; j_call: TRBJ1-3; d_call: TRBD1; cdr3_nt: TGTGCCAGCAGCCAGACAGGGTCTGGAAACACCATATATTTT; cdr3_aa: CASSQTGSGNTIYF
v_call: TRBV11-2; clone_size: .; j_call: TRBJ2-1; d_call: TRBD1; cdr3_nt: TGTGCCAGCAGCTTAGACAGGGGGCGTAATGAGCAGTTCTTC; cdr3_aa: CASSLDRGRNEQFF
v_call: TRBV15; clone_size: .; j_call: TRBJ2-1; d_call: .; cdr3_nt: TGTGCCACCAGCAGAGGGGGCTACAATGAGCAGTTCTTC; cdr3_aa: CATSRGGYNEQFF
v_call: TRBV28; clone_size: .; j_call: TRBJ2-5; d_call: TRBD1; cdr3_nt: TGTGCCAGCAGTTTCCAGGGGGTAGAGACCCAGTACTTC; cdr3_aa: CASSFQGVETQYF
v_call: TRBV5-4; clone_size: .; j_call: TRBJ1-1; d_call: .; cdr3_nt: TGTGCCAGCAGCTTGGCCGCGTTAGGCACTGAAGCTTTCTTT; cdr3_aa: CASSLAALGTEAFF
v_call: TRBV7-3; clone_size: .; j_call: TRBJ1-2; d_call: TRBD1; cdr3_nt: TGTGCCAGCAGCGTGGGGGACAGCGCCGCAACCCTCTCCTTC; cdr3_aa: CASSVGDSAATLSF
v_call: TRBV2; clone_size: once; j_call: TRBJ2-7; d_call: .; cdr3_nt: TGTGCCAGCGGCGGAGGTCAGACTACGGGCGAGCAGTACTTC; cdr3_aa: CASGGGQTTGEQYF
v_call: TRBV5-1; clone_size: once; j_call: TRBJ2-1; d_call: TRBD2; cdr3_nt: TGCGCCAGCAGCTTGGGCGGGAGGGCCCGTGAGCAGTTCTTC; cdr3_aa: CASSLGGRAREQFF
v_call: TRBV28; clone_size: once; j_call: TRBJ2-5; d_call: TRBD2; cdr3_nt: TGTGCCAGCAGAAAAGGACTAGCGGGGGGGATCCAAGAGACCCAGTACTTC; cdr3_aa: CASRKGLAGGIQETQYF
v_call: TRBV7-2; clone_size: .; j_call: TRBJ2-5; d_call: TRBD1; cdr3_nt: TGTGCCAGCAGCTCCCGGGACAGAAAAGAGACCCAGTACTTC; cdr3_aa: CASSSRDRKETQYF
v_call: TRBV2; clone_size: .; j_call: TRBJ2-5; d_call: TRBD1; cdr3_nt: TGTGCCAGCAAGATGACAGGGGGCGCGGAGACCCAGTACTTC; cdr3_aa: CASKMTGGAETQYF